This record covers a single T cell receptor beta chain. As processed by the authors: The assay estimated nucleated cells by amplifying reference gene primers. Assay: immunoSEQ multiplex PCR; the TCRdb copy retains only in-frame clones and omits some. The DNA gave D and trimming, while V, J and clone size come from that table. The table lists approximately 230,000 clones, nearly 90% of them singletons. CDR3 length: 13 amino acids. V was cut by 4 bases and J by 7 bases, with 12 bases left in between. Germline CDR1 reads SGHNT; CDR2 reads YYREEE (reference sequence). The sample is drawn from a study of blood T cell repertoires in COVID-19. On the study more broadly: Sample material is recorded as cDNA or gDNA derived from T cells, B-cell-depleted T cells, or PBMCs.

The rearrangement uses TRBV5-4 and TRBJ2-1; D perhaps matches TRBD1 (5 bases). The TCR originated in a middle-aged woman who had recovered from COVID-19. Sequencing was carried out using peripheral blood. CDR3 DNA sequence: TGTGCCAGCAGCCATCTGACAGCGAATGAGCAGTTCTTC. Residues: CASSHLTANEQFF.